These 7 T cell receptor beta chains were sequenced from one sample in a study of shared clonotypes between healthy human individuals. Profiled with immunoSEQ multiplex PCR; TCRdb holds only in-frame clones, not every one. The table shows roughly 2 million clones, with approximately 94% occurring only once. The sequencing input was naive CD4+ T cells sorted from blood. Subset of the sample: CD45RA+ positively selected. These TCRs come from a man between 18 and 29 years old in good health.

CDR3 DNA: TGTGCCAGCAGCTTTTTCCCGGGGCTGAACACCGGGGAGCTGTTTTTT. It specifies CASSFFPGLNTGELFF. The chain carries TRBV11-2 and TRBJ2-2, with D possibly called TRBD1 or TRBD2 (5 bases each). The V and J ends lost 3 bases and 1 base respectively, with 12 bases between them. The CDR3 is made up of 16 amino acids. CDR1 is SGHAT and CDR2 is FQNNGV in the germline V gene. The whole variable domain, remainder taken from reference TRBV11-2 and TRBJ2-2, is EAGVAQSPRYKIIEKRQSVAFWCNPISGHATLYWYQQILGQGPKLLIQFQNNGVVDDSQLPKDRFSAERLKGVDSTLKIQPAKLEDSAVYLCASSFFPGLNTGELFFGEGSRLTVL.

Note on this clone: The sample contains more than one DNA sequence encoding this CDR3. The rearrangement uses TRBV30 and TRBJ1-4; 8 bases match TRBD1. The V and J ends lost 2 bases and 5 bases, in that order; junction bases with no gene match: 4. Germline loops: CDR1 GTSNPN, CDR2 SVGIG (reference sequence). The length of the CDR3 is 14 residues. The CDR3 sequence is CAWSLQGVNEKLFF. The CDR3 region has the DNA TGTGCCTGGAGTTTACAGGGGGTAAATGAAAAACTGTTTTTT.

CDR3 in DNA: TGTGCCAGCAAAGGGACCGGGACACCGAATGAAAAACTGTTTTTT. Translated, it gives CASKGTGTPNEKLFF. The rearrangement joins TRBV6-1 to TRBJ1-4; possibly TRBD1 for D (6 bases). The CDR3 runs 15 residues. Trimming left V 7 bases short and J 5 bases short, with 17 bases between. From germline, CDR1 is MNHNS and CDR2 SASEGT.

CDR3 loop: CASSPGGGSSYNEQFF. Written as DNA, the CDR3 is TGCGCCAGCAGCCCCGGCGGTGGGAGCTCCTACAATGAGCAGTTCTTC. The chain joins TRBV5-1 to TRBJ2-1, with TRBD2 as a possible D gene (5 bases). The CDR3 totals 16 residues. V gave up 4 bases and J gave up 0 bases, with 14 bases separating them. Germline values: CDR1 SGHRS, CDR2 YFSETQ.

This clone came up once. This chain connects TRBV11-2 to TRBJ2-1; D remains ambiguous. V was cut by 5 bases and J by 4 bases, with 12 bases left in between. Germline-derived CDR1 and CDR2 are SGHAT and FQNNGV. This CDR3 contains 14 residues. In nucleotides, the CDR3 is TGTGCCAGCAGCACGTCACAGTTATACAATGAGCAGTTCTTC. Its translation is CASSTSQLYNEQFF.

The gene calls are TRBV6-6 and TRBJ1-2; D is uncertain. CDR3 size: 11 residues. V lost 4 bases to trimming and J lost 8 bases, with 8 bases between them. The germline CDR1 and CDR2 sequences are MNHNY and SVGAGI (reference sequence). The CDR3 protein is CASSSFSGYTF. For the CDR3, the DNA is TGTGCCAGCAGTTCCTTTAGCGGCTACACCTTC.

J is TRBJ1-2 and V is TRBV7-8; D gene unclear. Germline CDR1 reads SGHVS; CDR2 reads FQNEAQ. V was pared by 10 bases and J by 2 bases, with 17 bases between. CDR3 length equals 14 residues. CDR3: CAITKGEKNYGYTF. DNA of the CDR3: TGTGCCATTACGAAAGGAGAGAAGAACTATGGCTACACCTTC.